The 5 T cell receptor beta chains in this list originate from one sample, sequenced in a study of cytomegalovirus exposure and HLA in healthy donors. Profiled with immunoSEQ multiplex PCR; TCRdb holds only in-frame clones, not every one. The sample lists tens of thousands of clones; about 94% were seen once. Sequenced input: PBMCs. Every receptor here comes from a woman aged 30 to 39 in good health and CMV-seropositive.

The chain couples TRBV7-2 to TRBJ1-5; D is uncertain. The V end lost 3 bases, the J end lost 1 base, and 4 bases lay between the germline ends. Germline CDR1 is SGHTA and CDR2 is FQGNSA. The CDR3 length is 13 residues. The CDR3 DNA reads as TGTGCCAGCAGCTTGAGAAGCAATCAGCCCCAGCATTTT. It is translated as CASSLRSNQPQHF.

This chain joins TRBV11-2 and TRBJ2-6; 7 bases agree with TRBD1. The CDR3 contains 15 residues. CDR1 is SGHAT and CDR2 is FQNNGV in the germline V gene. V trimming: 6 bases; J trimming: 2 bases; junction bases outside the gene matches: 4. CDR3 DNA sequence: TGTGCCAGCAGGACTACAGGGGCTGGGGCCAACGTCCTGACTTTC. Protein: CASRTTGAGANVLTF.

The rearrangement joins TRBV7-2 to TRBJ2-3; no clear D. The V gene lost 0 bases and the J gene lost 6 bases, with 7 bases spanning the gap. Germline CDR1 and CDR2: SGHTA and FQGNSA. The CDR3 is made up of 13 amino acids. DNA of the CDR3: TGTGCCAGCAGCTTAGCCCTGGGCGATACGCAGTATTTT. It translates to CASSLALGDTQYF.

The chain recombines TRBV18 with TRBJ2-5; 7 bases match TRBD1. Germline values: CDR1 KGHSH, CDR2 LQKENI. This CDR3 has 12 residues. J gave up 1 base and V 8 bases, and 1 base lay outside the gene matches. The CDR3: CASGTAQETQYF. The CDR3 DNA sequence: TGTGCCAGCGGGACAGCCCAAGAGACCCAGTACTTC. Based on the CDR3 plus reference TRBV18 and TRBJ2-5, the full variable domain is NAGVMQNPRHLVRRRGQEARLRCSPMKGHSHVYWYRQLPEEGLKFMVYLQKENIIDESGMPKERFSAEFPKEGPSILRIQQVVRGDSAAYFCASGTAQETQYFGPGTRLLVL.

In this sample, this clone turned up once. The J gene is TRBJ1-1, the V gene TRBV4-1; D is uncertain. This CDR3 comprises 15 residues. Trimming took 1 base from V and 6 from J, leaving 15 bases between them. The germline CDR1 and CDR2 sequences are MGHRA and YSYEKL. The CDR3, as DNA: TGCGCCAGCAGCCAAGTGCCGGGGTACTTAGCTGAAGCTTTCTTT. Translating gives CASSQVPGYLAEAFF.